The present TCR beta chain was sequenced within a study of breast tumors, draining lymph nodes, adjacent tissues. At least ten counts were recorded for this clonotype. MiXCR, applied by TCRdb to the multiplex PCR reads, yields one record per CDR3 protein. This sample has about 89,000 distinct CDR3 sequences; around 30% occur once, and the top ten carry over 8%. The lymph nodes were axillary draining lymph nodes from breast cancer patients. Trimming left V 1 base short and J 7 bases short, with 13 bases between. Germline assignment: CDR1 SGHVS and CDR2 FNYEAQ. This CDR3 is built from 15 residues. The sequencing sample was made of axillary lymph node tissue. The receptor was isolated from a female donor with breast cancer. Some clones in this sample may be carry-over from other donors' samples. The chain employs TRBV7-6 and TRBJ1-4; the D gene is possibly TRBD1 (5 bases). This chain's CDR3 is CASSLGGGLIEKLFF. Written as DNA, the CDR3 is TGTGCCAGCAGCTTAGGTGGGGGACTAATTGAAAAACTGTTTTTT.